In this sample, the clone carrying this T cell receptor beta chain turned up a few times. This specimen comes from a study of blood T cell repertoires in COVID-19. Across the whole study: Some COVID-19 samples were acute and others convalescent; all came from the United States, Italy and Spain. The analysed material was cDNA or gDNA that came from T cells, B-cell-depleted T cells, or PBMCs.

Per the original data handling: By means of reference gene primer amplification, nucleated cell counts were estimated. Profiling relied on immunoSEQ multiplex PCR, and the TCRdb table lists in-frame clones only, not all of them. That table supplies the V and J calls and clone size; D and trimming were determined from the DNA. Of about 480,000 clones listed, roughly 90% are singletons. Participants were aged about 18 to 90 years, lived in 24 US areas, and enrolled virtually. The CDR3 runs 15 residues. Germline values: CDR1 SEHNR, CDR2 FQNEAQ (reference sequence). The V end lost 4 bases, the J end lost 2 bases, and 11 bases lay between the germline ends.

The sample comprised PBMCs or T cells enriched from blood (not recorded which). The V gene is TRBV7-9, the J gene TRBJ1-4; TRBD1 is a possible D gene (5 bases). The clonotype comes from a woman aged 40 to 50 who had recovered from COVID-19. The CDR3: CASSSYRGTNEKLFF. The CDR3 nucleotides read TGTGCCAGCAGCTCGTATCGGGGGACTAATGAAAAACTGTTTTTT.